These 21 T cell receptor beta chains were sequenced from one sample in a study of T-cell reconstitution after alpha-beta-depleted transplantation in children. During its preparation, the TCRbeta library received unique molecular identifiers. Each CDR3 protein gets one entry after TCRdb re-called the PCR reads with MiXCR. This table holds some 450,000 distinct CDR3 sequences, approximately 42% found once. Source: PBMCs, taken before TCRalphabeta/CD19-depleted stem cell transplant. These receptors were obtained from a girl aged 2 to 9 with aplastic anemia, due to receive a stem cell transplant.

This rearrangement joins TRBV28 to TRBJ2-4; D call uncertain. V gave up 2 bases and J gave up 7 bases, with 12 bases separating them. This CDR3 has 14 residues. Germline V gene data show CDR1 as MDHEN and CDR2 as SYDVKM. Here the CDR3 reads CASSLGLGSNIQYF. CDR3 DNA sequence: TGTGCCAGCAGTTTAGGATTGGGCTCGAACATTCAGTACTTC. Full variable domain (outside the CDR3, taken from reference TRBV28 and TRBJ2-4): DVKVTQSSRYLVKRTGEKVFLECVQDMDHENMFWYRQDPGLGLRLIYFSYDVKMKEKGDIPEGYSVSREKKERFSLILESASTNQTSMYLCASSLGLGSNIQYFGAGTRLSVL.

The chain is built from TRBV5-1 and TRBJ2-2; 9 bases align to TRBD1. The CDR3 is 16 amino acids. J lost 7 bases, V lost 0 bases, and 7 bases had no gene match. CDR1 SGHRS and CDR2 YFSETQ come from the germline V gene. CDR3 in amino acids: CASSLGTGDGIGELFF. CDR3 in DNA: TGCGCCAGCAGCTTGGGGACAGGGGATGGAATCGGGGAGCTGTTTTTT. Supplemented by reference TRBV5-1 and TRBJ2-2, the full variable domain reads KAGVTQTPRYLIKTRGQQVTLSCSPISGHRSVSWYQQTPGQGLQFLFEYFSETQRNKGNFPGRFSGRQFSNSRSEMNVSTLELGDSALYLCASSLGTGDGIGELFFGEGSRLTVL.

The chain combines TRBV10-3 with TRBJ2-3; maybe TRBD2 (5 bases). V dropped 6 bases and J dropped 4 bases, with 14 bases sitting between them. Germline CDR1 is ENHRY and CDR2 is SYGVKD. CDR3 length: 14 amino acids. The CDR3 nucleotides are TGTGCCATCAGCGGACGGACTCCAGCAGATACGCAGTATTTT. Amino acid sequence: CAISGRTPADTQYF.

The CDR3: CSAVRDSVSASYEQYF. The CDR3 DNA is TGCAGCGCCGTCCGGGACAGCGTATCTGCTTCCTACGAGCAGTACTTC. J is TRBJ2-7 and V is TRBV29-1, with 7 positions matching TRBD1. Per the germline V gene, CDR1 is SQVTM and CDR2 is ANQGSEA. Trimming took 7 bases from V and 1 from J; bases not matched to a gene: 16. This CDR3 has 16 residues.

This clonotype appeared many times. This chain links TRBV7-6 with TRBJ1-1; 7 nucleotides agree with TRBD1. The CDR3 runs 13 residues. J gave up 3 bases and V 4 bases, and 2 bases lay outside the gene matches. Germline V gene sequence: CDR1 SGHVS, CDR2 FNYEAQ. The chain's CDR3 is CASSSQGYTEAFF. CDR3 coding DNA: TGTGCCAGCAGCTCACAGGGGTACACTGAAGCTTTCTTT.

This clonotype occurred a few times. The CDR3 DNA reads TGTGCCAGCAGTCCCTTAGCGGGGTGGGATGAAAAACTGTTTTTT. It codes for CASSPLAGWDEKLFF. V gene TRBV12-3 or TRBV12-4 combines with J gene TRBJ1-4; D not certain. The CDR3 contains 15 residues. The V end was cut by 5 bases, the J end by 6 bases, with 16 bases between.

The chain links TRBV4-1 to TRBJ1-1, with a weak D call TRBD1 (5 bases). This CDR3 region has 16 residues. V lost 2 bases to trimming and J lost 4 bases, with 17 bases between them. Germline CDR1 is MGHRA and CDR2 is YSYEKL. Here the CDR3 reads CASSQRGAGSGTEAFF. In DNA, the CDR3 is TGCGCCAGCAGCCAAAGGGGAGCAGGGAGTGGCACTGAAGCTTTCTTT.

This clonotype was seen only once. The gene calls are TRBV29-1 and TRBJ2-7; D unresolved. The germline V gene has CDR1 SQVTM and CDR2 ANQGSEA. This CDR3 contains 13 residues. V was trimmed by 6 bases and J by 6 bases, leaving 18 bases between them. CDR3 nucleotides: TGCAGCGTCGTCGGACCAGCTTGGGGCGAGCAGTACTTC. Protein sequence: CSVVGPAWGEQYF.

V is TRBV28 and J is TRBJ1-2, with D tentatively TRBD1 (5 bases). V lost 1 base and J lost 2, with 17 bases in between. This CDR3 comprises 17 residues. Germline-derived CDR1 and CDR2 are MDHEN and SYDVKM. CDR3 nucleotides: TGTGCCAGCAGTTTATTCGCGACCTGGGGACCGAACTATGGCTACACCTTC. Its protein product is CASSLFATWGPNYGYTF.

V and J are TRBV5-1 and TRBJ2-7, with 7 bases lining up with TRBD2. CDR3 length: 15 residues. The germline V gene has CDR1 SGHRS and CDR2 YFSETQ. J lost 6 bases, V lost 0 bases, and 9 bases had no gene match. DNA for the CDR3: TGCGCCAGCAGCTTGGTGGGGGACTACCCTCTCGAGCAGTACTTC. It specifies CASSLVGDYPLEQYF. The whole variable domain, filled in from reference TRBV5-1 and TRBJ2-7, reads KAGVTQTPRYLIKTRGQQVTLSCSPISGHRSVSWYQQTPGQGLQFLFEYFSETQRNKGNFPGRFSGRQFSNSRSEMNVSTLELGDSALYLCASSLVGDYPLEQYFGPGTRLTVT.

This clonotype was recorded a few times. The chain combines TRBV5-1 with TRBJ2-1; the D gene is possibly TRBD2 (6 bases). From germline, CDR1 is SGHRS and CDR2 YFSETQ. Deletions cut 0 bases from V and 3 bases from J, with 31 bases between. The CDR3 consists of 22 residues. Written as DNA, the CDR3 is TGCGCCAGCAGCTTGGCCCCCTGGACTATCGGAAATAGCAGACGCCTCTACAATGAGCAGTTCTTC. Its protein is CASSLAPWTIGNSRRLYNEQFF.

This sequence joins TRBV5-1 and TRBJ2-2; 12 bases match TRBD1. The CDR3 totals 15 residues. The germline V gene has CDR1 SGHRS and CDR2 YFSETQ. V was clipped by 5 bases and J by 4 bases; unmatched bases: 3. The CDR3 region is CASSGTGGATGELFF. In DNA, the CDR3 is TGCGCCAGCAGTGGGACAGGGGGCGCCACCGGGGAGCTGTTTTTT.

V and J are TRBV20-1 and TRBJ2-7; no clear D gene. The V and J ends lost 4 bases and 0 bases respectively, with 10 bases between them. Germline V gene sequence: CDR1 DFQATT, CDR2 SNEGSKA (reference sequence). This CDR3 has 13 residues. DNA for the CDR3: TGCAGTGCTAACTCAGAGAGCTCCTACGAGCAGTACTTC. It specifies CSANSESSYEQYF.

The gene calls are TRBV6-5 and TRBJ1-4; 7 bases agree with TRBD1. From germline, CDR1 is MNHEY and CDR2 SVGAGI. The CDR3 covers 16 residues. V gave up 1 base and J gave up 6 bases; unmatched junction bases: 8. CDR3 region: CASSYLPPGQYEKLFF. CDR3 bases: TGTGCCAGCAGTTACTTGCCGCCGGGACAGTATGAAAAACTGTTTTTT.

This clonotype came up a few times. The J gene is TRBJ2-7, the V gene TRBV20-1, with D possibly TRBD1 on 6 matching bases. CDR1 is DFQATT and CDR2 is SNEGSKA in the germline V gene (reference sequence). CDR3 length: 11 amino acids. The germline V and J ends were trimmed by 7 bases and 6 bases, with 13 bases remaining between them. CDR3 bases: TGCAGTGGACAGACAGGAAGCGAGCAGTACTTC. This sequence encodes CSGQTGSEQYF.

On this clonotype: An end of the junction does not agree with germline; a read error may underlie this. The rearrangement uses TRBV7-2 and TRBJ2-3, with D perhaps being TRBD1 or TRBD2 (5 bases each). The germline V gene encodes CDR1 SGHTA and CDR2 FQGNSA. The CDR3 runs to 15 residues. The DNA for the CDR3 is TGTGCCAGCAGCTTGGGGGTGGGTGTCGCAGATACGCAGTCTTTT. This codes for CASSLGVGVADTQSF.

This clonotype has at least ten counts. The chain has TRBV7-9 and TRBJ2-5, with a possible D match to TRBD2 (5 bases). The CDR3 has 16 amino acids. Germline loops: CDR1 SEHNR, CDR2 FQNEAQ (reference sequence). V was pared by 1 base and J by 5 bases, with 17 bases between. This CDR3 reads CASSLDREEVWETQYF. The CDR3 DNA reads TGTGCCAGCAGCTTAGATCGGGAAGAGGTTTGGGAGACCCAGTACTTC. The whole variable domain, filled in from reference TRBV7-9 and TRBJ2-5, reads DTGVSQNPRHKITKRGQNVTFRCDPISEHNRLYWYRQTLGQGPEFLTYFQNEAQLEKSRLLSDRFSAERPKGSFSTLEIQRTEQGDSAMYLCASSLDREEVWETQYFGPGTRLLVL.

This sequence joins TRBV5-1 and TRBJ1-1; D is unresolved. In germline, CDR1 is SGHRS, CDR2 YFSETQ. V was cut by 3 bases and J by 1 base, with 16 bases left in between. The CDR3 spans 16 residues. The CDR3: CASSSDFRGRNTEAFF. CDR3 coding DNA: TGCGCCAGCAGCTCAGACTTTCGAGGAAGGAACACTGAAGCTTTCTTT.

This clonotype appeared many times. This chain joins TRBV10-1 and TRBJ2-1; 8 bases align to TRBD2. Looked up from germline, CDR1 is WNHNN and CDR2 is SYGVQD (reference sequence). Trimming took 0 bases from V and 2 from J; bases not matched to a gene: 6. The CDR3 covers 17 residues. CDR3 amino acids: CASSESTGRAPYNEQFF. The CDR3 region has the DNA TGCGCCAGCAGTGAGTCGACCGGGAGGGCCCCCTACAATGAGCAGTTCTTC.

The CDR3 is CASSKGPEAFF. CDR3 bases: TGTGCCAGCAGTAAGGGGCCTGAAGCTTTCTTT. This rearrangement joins TRBV27 to TRBJ1-1; a weak D match, TRBD1 (5 bases). Deletions cut 5 bases from V and 6 bases from J, with 7 bases between. The CDR3 has 11 amino acids. Germline V gives CDR1 MNHEY, CDR2 SMNVEV (reference sequence).

The rearrangement joins TRBV12-3 or TRBV12-4 to TRBJ2-7; D is possibly TRBD2 (6 bases). Trimming took 3 bases from V and 6 from J, leaving 15 bases between them. CDR3 size: 14 residues. The CDR3 DNA is TGTGCCAGCAGTTTTGTCCGGGGGTCCGGCGAGCAGTACTTC. Its protein is CASSFVRGSGEQYF.